This T cell receptor beta chain was profiled in a study of T cells in Graves' hyperthyroidism and ophthalmopathy. It was RNA transcripts that yielded the amplified TCR beta CDR3 regions. A set of HTBI primers served as the primers for a first-round RT-PCR of the TCR CDR3. Each CDR3 protein is one row after TCRdb ran MiXCR on the multiplex PCR reads. The sample consists of about 400,000 distinct CDR3 sequences, less than 15% of them appearing once. Patients aged 18 to 65 had newly diagnosed hyperthyroidism that had lasted under 2 months. Uncontrolled infection, other autoimmune disease, pregnancy or lactation barred patients from enrollment. This clonotype was observed a single time. The V gene's germline CDR1 is LNHDA and CDR2 SQIVND (reference sequence). V was pared by 2 bases and J by 4 bases, with 2 bases of the junction left unmatched. The CDR3 extends over 13 amino acids.

Input material: blood. This chain connects TRBV19 to TRBJ2-7, with TRBD2 matching over 7 bases. The receptor comes from a woman aged 18-35 years with Graves' hyperthyroidism. DNA of the CDR3: TGTGCCAGTAGTATATCGCGGGGGTACGAGCAGTACTTC. Translating it yields CASSISRGYEQYF.